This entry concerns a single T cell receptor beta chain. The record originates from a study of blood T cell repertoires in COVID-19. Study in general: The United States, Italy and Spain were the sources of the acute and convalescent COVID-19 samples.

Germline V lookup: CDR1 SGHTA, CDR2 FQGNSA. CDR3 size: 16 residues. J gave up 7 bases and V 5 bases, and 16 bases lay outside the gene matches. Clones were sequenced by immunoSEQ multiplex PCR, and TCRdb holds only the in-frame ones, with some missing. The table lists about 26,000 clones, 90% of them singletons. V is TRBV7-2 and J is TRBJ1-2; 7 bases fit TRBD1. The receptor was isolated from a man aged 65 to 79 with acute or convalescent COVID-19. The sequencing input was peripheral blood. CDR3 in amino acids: CASSERGDSQGRGYTF. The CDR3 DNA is TGTGCCAGCAGCGAGAGGGGGGACAGCCAAGGTCGTGGCTACACCTTC.